This is a list of T cell receptor beta chains from one sample in a study of OX40 agonist ivuxolimab in advanced cancers. The data were produced by immunoSEQ multiplex PCR, yet TCRdb's version contains in-frame clones alone and is incomplete. The table has roughly 80,000 clones, roughly nine tenths seen once. Sequenced here: CD4+ or CD8+ T cells sorted from blood, sampled in a trial of the OX40 agonist ivuxolimab. All receptors derive from an adult with an advanced solid tumor such as melanoma, head and neck, liver or kidney cancer. Both conserved end residues are part of each CDR3. A D gene is named only where the DNA matches it firmly. Clone size appears in some rows only: once, few, many, or a class for an expanded clone.

.,TRBJ1-2,.,TRBV6-6,CASSDAQGTAIWYTF,TGTGCCAGCAGTGATGCCCAGGGGACCGCGATTTGGTACACCTTC
TRBD1,TRBJ1-1,.,TRBV28,CASSLPGQGATEAFF,TGTGCCAGCAGTTTACCGGGACAGGGGGCGACTGAAGCTTTCTTT
.,TRBJ2-5,.,TRBV21-1,CASSKAGNRGGSQYF,TGTGCCAGCAGCAAAGCGGGGAACAGGGGGGGGTCCCAGTACTTC
.,TRBJ2-1,.,TRBV5-4,CASSRERRSSYNEQFF,TGTGCCAGCAGCCGCGAGCGGAGGTCCTCCTACAATGAGCAGTTCTTC
TRBD2,TRBJ2-3,.,TRBV7-2,CASSPAGAGDTQYF,TGTGCCAGCAGCCCAGCGGGGGCCGGGGATACGCAGTATTTT
TRBD2,TRBJ2-1,.,TRBV6-5,CASSYSGGSSYNEQFF,TGTGCCAGCAGTTACTCAGGCGGGAGCTCCTACAATGAGCAGTTCTTC
.,TRBJ1-5,.,TRBV16,CASSQSRGSQPQHF,TGTGCCAGCAGCCAATCCAGGGGAAGCCAGCCCCAGCATTTT
TRBD2,TRBJ2-1,.,TRBV7-7,CASSLLAGGFPPNEQFF,TGTGCTAGCAGCTTACTAGCGGGGGGCTTCCCTCCGAATGAGCAGTTCTTC
.,TRBJ2-2,.,TRBV9,CASSRGARDGELFF,TGTGCCAGCAGCAGGGGGGCCCGAGACGGGGAGCTGTTTTTT
.,TRBJ2-5,.,TRBV29-1,CSVDRFQETQYF,TGCAGCGTCGACAGGTTCCAAGAGACCCAGTACTTC
TRBD1,TRBJ2-7,.,TRBV7-9,CASRYSGPGQGPYEQYF,TGTGCCAGCAGATATTCTGGCCCGGGACAGGGGCCCTACGAGCAGTACTTC
.,TRBJ2-5,.,TRBV5-1,CASSLTGIQETQYF,TGCGCCAGCAGCTTGACTGGGATCCAAGAGACCCAGTACTTC
.,TRBJ2-7,.,TRBV5-4,CASSTTVKPGEQYF,TGTGCCAGCAGCACTACCGTTAAGCCCGGCGAGCAGTACTTC
TRBD1,TRBJ2-2,.,TRBV7-9,CASSILGARQGTGELFF,TGTGCCAGCAGCATCCTAGGAGCCCGACAGGGAACCGGGGAGCTGTTTTTT
TRBD1,TRBJ1-1,once,TRBV5-5,CASSRTGETEAFF,TGTGCCAGCAGCCGAACAGGGGAGACTGAAGCTTTCTTT
.,TRBJ1-6,few,TRBV5-8,CASGTGTRSSPLHF,TGTGCCAGCGGAACCGGGACCAGGAGTTCACCCCTCCACTTT
TRBD1,TRBJ1-5,.,TRBV30,CAWSRDRGGSWPQHF,TGTGCCTGGAGTAGGGACAGGGGTGGGTCGTGGCCCCAGCATTTT
.,TRBJ1-5,.,TRBV5-6,CASSLVDQPQHF,TGTGCCAGCAGCTTGGTCGACCAGCCCCAGCATTTT
.,TRBJ2-7,.,TRBV6-6,CASRGTVGGYEQYF,TGTGCCAGCAGGGGAACAGTGGGAGGTTACGAGCAGTACTTC
TRBD1,TRBJ1-2,.,TRBV29-1,CSARTGTANYGYTF,TGCAGCGCGAGAACCGGGACAGCTAACTATGGCTACACCTTC
.,TRBJ1-4,.,TRBV30,CAWKGGLGTNEKLFF,TGTGCCTGGAAAGGGGGATTGGGGACTAATGAAAAACTGTTTTTT
TRBD1,TRBJ1-2,.,TRBV4-1,CASSQAHGTGVDGYTF,TGCGCCAGCAGCCAAGCACACGGGACAGGGGTGGATGGCTACACCTTC
.,TRBJ1-5,.,TRBV4-1,CASSHASRGSNQPQHF,TGCGCCAGCAGCCACGCTTCCCGGGGAAGCAATCAGCCCCAGCATTTT
.,TRBJ2-3,.,TRBV18,CASSQSLPSTDTQYF,TGTGCCAGCTCACAGTCCCTTCCAAGCACAGATACGCAGTATTTT
TRBD1,TRBJ1-1,.,TRBV2,CASRPGTGVFAFF,TGTGCCAGCAGGCCCGGGACAGGGGTCTTTGCTTTCTTT
.,TRBJ1-1,.,TRBV7-2,CASSLGKHMNTEAFF,TGTGCCAGCAGCTTAGGGAAACATATGAACACTGAAGCTTTCTTT
.,TRBJ2-5,.,TRBV5-5,CASSFGTQAWETQYF,TGTGCCAGCAGCTTTGGGACGCAGGCCTGGGAGACCCAGTACTTC
.,TRBJ1-5,.,TRBV28,CASLLGGAGNQPQHF,TGTGCCAGCCTTCTCGGGGGGGCTGGCAATCAGCCCCAGCATTTT
TRBD2,TRBJ2-7,.,TRBV30,CAWSVQRTSGSPYEQYF,TGTGCCTGGAGTGTACAGCGGACTAGCGGGAGTCCCTACGAGCAGTACTTC
.,TRBJ1-4,.,TRBV5-1,CASSLESREKLFF,TGCGCCAGCAGCTTGGAATCCCGGGAAAAACTGTTTTTT
.,TRBJ1-1,.,TRBV11-2,CASSPRGGTEAFF,TGTGCCAGCAGCCCCCGGGGTGGCACTGAAGCTTTCTTT